This T cell receptor (delta chain) was profiled in a study of gamma-delta T cells after stem cell transplantation. TCRdb processed the RT-PCR reads again with the CATT caller. The sample shows 4,700 or so delta-chain clones, 16% of them seen only once. Trimming at V came to 4 bases and at J to 1 base, leaving 23 bases not matched to a gene. There are 21 residues in the CDR3. Germline assignment: CDR1 TSWWSYY and CDR2 QGS. The clonotype was recovered from a human donor. It is not recorded whose cells these are; they may come from a transplant donor. The sample was gamma-delta T cells. V gene TRDV1 combines with J gene TRDJ1; 8 bases align to TRDD3. CDR3 protein: CALGVHFRAGGRDNPTDKLIF. The CDR3 DNA reads TGTGCTCTTGGGGTCCACTTCCGGGCTGGGGGACGCGATAACCCCACCGATAAACTCATCTTT.